This TCR beta chain stems from a study of OX40 agonist ivuxolimab in advanced cancers. TCRdb's copy holds only in-frame clones and misses some; the assay was immunoSEQ multiplex PCR. The table includes 60,000 to 65,000 clones, roughly 89% detected once. This clone was seen only a few times. An end of the junction does not agree with germline; a read error may underlie this. The sequence was collected from an adult with an advanced solid tumor such as melanoma, head and neck, liver or kidney cancer. The sequencing used CD4+ or CD8+ T cells sorted from blood, collected in a trial of the OX40 agonist ivuxolimab.

As DNA, the CDR3 is TGTGCCAGCAGTGACCCCGCCGGCGAAAGCGGCTTTCTTGTCTTC. Protein product: CASSDPAGESGFLVF. The chain combines TRBV2 with TRBJ2-7; the D gene is possibly TRBD2 (5 bases). The CDR3 totals 15 residues. Germline V gene sequence: CDR1 SNHLY, CDR2 FYNNEI.